This T cell receptor beta chain was sequenced in a study of cytomegalovirus exposure and HLA in healthy donors. CDR3 size: 14 residues. Study-wide findings and caveats: When a later analysis compared HLA-associated TCR beta chains with equally common others, the HLA-associated chains turned out to be more clonally expanded and to have lower generation probabilities. In an earlier analysis, about 87% or about 30%: the productive usage of most TCR beta V segments.

PCR amplification relied on 60 Vbeta primers (plus 13 Jbeta primers). Here immunoSEQ multiplex PCR was the method, and the copy in TCRdb shows in-frame clones only, minus some. The sample shows approximately 120,000 clones, 10% to 13% of them seen only once. On this clone: The antigen remains undetermined.

This receptor was obtained from a woman under 30 in good health and CMV-seropositive. What was sequenced was PBMCs. The rearrangement links TRBV21-1 to TRBJ2-7; the table's D gene call, TRBD2, was not cross checked with the DNA. TRBV21-1 is a pseudogene. The CDR3 DNA reads as TGTGCCAGCAGACGGAGGACGCCCAGCTACGAGCAGTACTTC. This gives the protein CASRRRTPSYEQYF.